This TCR beta chain is from a study of T cells after yellow fever vaccination. The table lists this clonotype with many counts. Its antigen is still unknown. A process of 5'RACE template switching, which added a universal primer site and UMIs, was used to make TCR cDNA. TCRdb reprocessed the 5' RACE reads with MiXCR, giving one entry per CDR3 protein. This table holds about 310,000 distinct CDR3 sequences, approximately 3.8% found once. CDR1 is DFQATT, CDR2 SNEGSKA, per germline (reference sequence). CDR3 length: 13 amino acids. Regarding the study as a whole: There was a possibility that FACS-sorted repertoires contained abundant clonotypes contaminating from the bulk population. Faster peaking, at day 5 versus 15, marked a secondary response that was weaker. Among primary-vaccination clones, most reappeared after the booster, at 96% for CD4 and around 90% for CD8.

The receptor was isolated from a man between 18 and 35 years old who received the YFV17D yellow fever vaccine. Sequenced material: PBMCs, taken on the day of the yellow fever booster vaccination. The chain employs TRBV20-1 and TRBJ1-4; D is uncertain. CDR3 region: CSPLRPTNEKLFF. The CDR3 nucleotides are TGCAGCCCTCTTAGGCCAACTAATGAAAAACTGTTTTTT.